This T cell receptor (beta chain) was identified in a study of Graves' ophthalmopathy and Graves' hyperthyroidism. Trimming at V came to 8 bases and at J to 3 bases, leaving 4 bases not matched to a gene. CDR1 SQVTM and CDR2 ANQGSEA come from the germline V gene. This CDR3 is built from 11 residues. RNA transcripts yielded amplified TCR beta CDR3 regions. HTBI primers served in a first-round RT-PCR, which a second-round multiplex PCR followed. TCRdb ran MiXCR on the multiplex PCR reads and lists one entry per CDR3 protein. The data hold about 400,000 distinct CDR3 sequences, with roughly 14% observed a single time. There are a few counts of this clonotype.

The sequenced sample consisted of peripheral blood. The receptor was derived from a woman aged 18 to 35 with stable Graves' hyperthyroidism. J is TRBJ2-7 and V is TRBV29-1; 7 nucleotides agree with TRBD1. The CDR3 is CSSWDSYEQYF. The CDR3 nucleotides read TGCAGCTCCTGGGACAGCTACGAGCAGTACTTC.